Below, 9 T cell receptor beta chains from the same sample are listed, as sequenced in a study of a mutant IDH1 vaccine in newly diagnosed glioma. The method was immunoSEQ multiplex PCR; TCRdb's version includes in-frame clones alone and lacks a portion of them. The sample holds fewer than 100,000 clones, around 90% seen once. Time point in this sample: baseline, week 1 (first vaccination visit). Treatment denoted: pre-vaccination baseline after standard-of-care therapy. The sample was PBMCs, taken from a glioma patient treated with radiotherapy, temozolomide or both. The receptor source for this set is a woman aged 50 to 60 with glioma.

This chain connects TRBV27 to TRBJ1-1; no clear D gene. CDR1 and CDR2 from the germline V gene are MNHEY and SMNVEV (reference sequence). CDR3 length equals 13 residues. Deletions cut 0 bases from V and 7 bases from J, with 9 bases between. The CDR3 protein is CASSLSKGFEAFF. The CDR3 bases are TGTGCCAGCAGTTTATCGAAAGGGTTTGAAGCTTTCTTT.

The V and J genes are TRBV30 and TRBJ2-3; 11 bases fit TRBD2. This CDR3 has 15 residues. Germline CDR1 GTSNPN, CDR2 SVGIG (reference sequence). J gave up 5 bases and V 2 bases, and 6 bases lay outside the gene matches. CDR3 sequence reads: CAWSIAGGRVDTQYF. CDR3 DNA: TGTGCCTGGAGTATAGCGGGAGGGCGGGTAGATACGCAGTATTTT.

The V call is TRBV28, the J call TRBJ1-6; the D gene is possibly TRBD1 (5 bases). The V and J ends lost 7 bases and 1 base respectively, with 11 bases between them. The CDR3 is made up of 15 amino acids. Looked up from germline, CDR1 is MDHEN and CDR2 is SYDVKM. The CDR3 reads CASTRARSYNSPLHF. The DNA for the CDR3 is TGTGCCAGCACCAGGGCCAGGTCCTATAATTCACCCCTCCACTTT.

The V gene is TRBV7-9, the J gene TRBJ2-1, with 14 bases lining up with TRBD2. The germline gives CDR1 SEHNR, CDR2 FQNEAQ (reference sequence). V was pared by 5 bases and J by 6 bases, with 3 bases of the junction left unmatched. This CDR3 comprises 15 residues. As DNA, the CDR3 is TGTGCCAGCAGCCGGACTAGCGGGAGGAGCAATGAGCAGTTCTTC. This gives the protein CASSRTSGRSNEQFF.

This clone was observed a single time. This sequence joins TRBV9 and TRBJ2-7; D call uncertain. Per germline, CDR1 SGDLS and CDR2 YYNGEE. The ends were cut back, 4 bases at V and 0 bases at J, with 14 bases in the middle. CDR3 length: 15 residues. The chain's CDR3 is CASSSGWRHSYEQYF. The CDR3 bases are TGTGCCAGCAGCTCCGGTTGGCGCCACTCCTACGAGCAGTACTTC.

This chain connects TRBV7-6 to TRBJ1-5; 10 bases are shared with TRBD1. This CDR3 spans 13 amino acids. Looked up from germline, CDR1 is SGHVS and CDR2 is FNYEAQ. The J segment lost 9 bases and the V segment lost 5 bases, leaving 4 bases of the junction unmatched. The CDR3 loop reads CASSRDRGRPQHF. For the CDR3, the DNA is TGTGCCAGCAGCCGGGACAGGGGAAGGCCCCAGCATTTT.

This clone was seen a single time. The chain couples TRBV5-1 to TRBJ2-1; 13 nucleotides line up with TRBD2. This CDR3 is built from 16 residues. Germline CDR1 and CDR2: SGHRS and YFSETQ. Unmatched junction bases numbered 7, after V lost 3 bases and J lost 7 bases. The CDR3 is CASSYPGLAGNNEQFF. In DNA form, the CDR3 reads TGCGCCAGCAGCTACCCGGGACTAGCGGGAAATAATGAGCAGTTCTTC.

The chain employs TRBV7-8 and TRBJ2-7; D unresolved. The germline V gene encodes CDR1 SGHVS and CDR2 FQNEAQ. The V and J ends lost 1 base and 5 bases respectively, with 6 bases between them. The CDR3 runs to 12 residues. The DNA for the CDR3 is TGTGCCAGCAGCTTAGGGCCGGACGAGCAGTACTTC. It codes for CASSLGPDEQYF.

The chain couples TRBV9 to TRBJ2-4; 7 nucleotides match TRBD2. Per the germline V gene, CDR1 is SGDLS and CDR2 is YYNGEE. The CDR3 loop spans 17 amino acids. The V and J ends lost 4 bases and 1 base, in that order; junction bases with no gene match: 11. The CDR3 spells CASSLRGEGFAKNIQYF. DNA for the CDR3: TGTGCCAGCAGCCTCCGGGGGGAGGGTTTTGCCAAAAACATTCAGTACTTC.